These 16 T cell receptor beta chains originate from one sample sequenced in a study of blood T cells in healthy people across ages. The authors ran a second PCR of roughly 7 to 11 cycles using a sample-barcoded 5' primer and a J-beta primer mix. TCRdb passed the 5' RACE reads through MiXCR, listing each CDR3 protein once. Of nearly 1 million distinct CDR3 sequences listed, 45% to 60% were seen once; the top ten hold around a fifth. Sequencing was performed on blood. The origin of the receptors is a woman between 55 and 75 years old in good health.

The rearrangement uses TRBV6-2 or TRBV6-3 and TRBJ2-1; 12 bases are a match to TRBD2. This CDR3 region has 15 residues. The germline V gene has CDR1 MNHEY and CDR2 SVGEGT. Trimming cost V 8 bases and J 4 bases; bases outside gene matches: 6. This CDR3 reads CASQTSGSHYNEQFF. The CDR3 coding sequence is TGTGCCAGCCAGACTAGCGGGAGCCATTACAATGAGCAGTTCTTC.

This clonotype has a handful of counts. This sequence joins TRBV20-1 and TRBJ2-7, with D uncertain. The CDR3 has 14 amino acids. The V end lost 0 bases, the J end lost 1 base, and 10 bases lay between the germline ends. Looked up from germline, CDR1 is DFQATT and CDR2 is SNEGSKA (reference sequence). CDR3 nucleotide sequence: TGCAGTGCTAGAGATCGAGGTTCGTCCTACGAGCAGTACTTC. Translated, it gives CSARDRGSSYEQYF.

This clonotype occurred many times. V is TRBV12-3 or TRBV12-4 and J is TRBJ1-4; maybe TRBD1 (5 bases). The CDR3 is made up of 15 amino acids. Trimming took off 4 bases at V and 8 bases at J, with 17 bases between the two ends. CDR3 DNA sequence: TGTGCCAGCAGTTGGGGGACGAGTGGGCAAGAAAAACTGTTTTTT. It yields the protein CASSWGTSGQEKLFF.

The chain employs TRBV28 and TRBJ1-1; maybe TRBD1 (6 bases). Germline CDR1 and CDR2: MDHEN and SYDVKM. The V and J ends lost 6 bases and 6 bases respectively, with 14 bases between them. The CDR3 has 13 residues. The DNA of the CDR3 is TGTGCCAGCAGAACTACAGGGTTCTCTGAAGCTTTCTTT. Its protein is CASRTTGFSEAFF.

The J gene is TRBJ2-2, the V gene TRBV4-3; D unclear. Germline V gene sequence: CDR1 LGHNA, CDR2 YSLEER. V was cut by 3 bases and J by 3 bases, with 14 bases left in between. The CDR3 runs to 16 residues. Here the CDR3 reads CASSHQLQTDTGELFF. DNA of the CDR3: TGCGCCAGCAGCCACCAATTACAGACTGACACCGGGGAGCTGTTTTTT.

This chain joins TRBV4-1 and TRBJ2-2; D is undetermined. This CDR3 comprises 14 residues. Trimming removed 1 base from V and 0 bases from J, with 3 bases in between. Looked up from germline, CDR1 is MGHRA and CDR2 is YSYEKL. CDR3: CASSQAPNTGELFF. In DNA form, the CDR3 reads TGCGCCAGCAGCCAAGCACCGAACACCGGGGAGCTGTTTTTT.

This chain connects TRBV20-1 to TRBJ1-1; D gene ambiguous. The germline gives CDR1 DFQATT, CDR2 SNEGSKA (reference sequence). V was pared by 3 bases and J by 6 bases, with 20 bases between. This CDR3 has 15 residues. The DNA for the CDR3 is TGCAGTGCTAGGAAACACGGATCTAACGACCCTGAAGCTTTCTTT. Amino acid sequence: CSARKHGSNDPEAFF.

The chain couples TRBV12-3 or TRBV12-4 to TRBJ1-2, with D unresolved. Trimming removed 2 bases at V and 4 bases at J, with 8 bases between. The CDR3 extends over 13 amino acids. CDR3 residues: CASSLKQLYGYTF. The CDR3 bases are TGTGCCAGCAGTTTAAAACAGCTCTATGGCTACACCTTC.

This rearrangement joins TRBV24-1 to TRBJ2-7; TRBD2 aligns across 8 bases. With 4 bases clipped from V and 7 bases from J, the junction kept 11 bases outside the gene matches. The CDR3 is made up of 15 amino acids. Germline V gene lookup returns CDR1 KGHDR and CDR2 SFDVKD. CDR3 in amino acids: CATSDPTAGVIEQYF. The CDR3 region has the DNA TGTGCCACCAGTGACCCGACAGCGGGGGTGATTGAGCAGTACTTC.

As for this clonotype: At one end the junction does not follow the germline gene, possibly because of a read error. V and J are TRBV28 and TRBJ2-5, with D uncertain. Near its end, the DNA agrees better with TRBJ2-1, so the J call may be wrong. The CDR3 is 17 amino acids. Germline loops: CDR1 MDHEN, CDR2 SYDVKM. CDR3 nucleotide sequence: TGTGCCGGCAGTTTTACGGTGTCAAATCCTCTGCAAGAGACCCAGTTCTTC. The encoded protein is CAGSFTVSNPLQETQFF.

As regards this clonotype: A much larger clone lies one base from this, so it may be a read error. The rearrangement uses TRBV7-3 and TRBJ2-1; perhaps TRBD1 as D (6 bases). The CDR3 sequence is 14 residues long. Looked up from germline, CDR1 is SGHTA and CDR2 is FQGTGA. CDR3 sequence reads: CASSLGMGDKEQFF. In DNA form, the CDR3 reads TGTGCCAGCAGCTTAGGGATGGGGGACAAGGAGCAGTTCTTC.

The chain couples TRBV24-1 to TRBJ2-5; no reliable D call. The CDR3 is 15 amino acids. Trimming left V 3 bases short and J 2 bases short, with 12 bases between. Per the germline V gene, CDR1 is KGHDR and CDR2 is SFDVKD. Here the CDR3 DNA reads TGTGCCACCAGTGATGGAGAAGGCCTACAAGAGACCCAGTACTTC. It specifies CATSDGEGLQETQYF.

The V and J genes are TRBV12-3 or TRBV12-4 and TRBJ2-7; D is unclear. The V end was cut by 6 bases, the J end by 3 bases, with 6 bases between. The CDR3 extends over 11 amino acids. This CDR3 is CASRQNYEQYF. As DNA, the CDR3 is TGTGCCAGCAGACAAAACTACGAGCAGTACTTC.

About this clonotype itself: It is unclear where the CDR3 begins or ends on the DNA, so no DNA is shown, and the CDR3 is as TCRdb lists it. This chain joins TRBV21-1 and TRBJ2-6; the table's D call, TRBD1, was not checked against the DNA. TRBV21-1 is a documented pseudogene. The CDR3 length equals 17 residues, ends included. The CDR3 sequence: CASSIRGFALGANVLTF.

The chain couples TRBV10-3 to TRBJ2-7; 9 positions agree with TRBD2. Looked up from germline, CDR1 is ENHRY and CDR2 is SYGVKD. The V gene end was trimmed by 10 bases and the J gene end by 4 bases; junction bases not matched to a gene: 2. The CDR3 has 11 residues. CDR3: CASAGGYEQYF. The DNA of the CDR3 is TGTGCCAGTGCGGGAGGGTACGAGCAGTACTTC.

This clonotype appeared once. The rearrangement links TRBV12-3 or TRBV12-4 to TRBJ2-4; D perhaps matches TRBD2 (6 bases). Matching the DNA end better, TRBJ2-7 makes the J call doubtful. CDR3 length: 15 residues. The CDR3: CASSLWGRISYEQYF. The CDR3, as DNA: TGTGCCAGCAGTTTATGGGGGAGGATCTCCTACGAGCAGTACTTC.